These T cell receptor beta chains were read from a single sample in a study of blood T cell repertoires in COVID-19. Repertoires were generated with immunoSEQ multiplex PCR, while TCRdb's copy carries only in-frame clones and drops some. The data show 340,000 or so clones, 70% to 90% seen once. The sample taken for sequencing was PBMCs or T cells enriched from blood (not recorded which). The origin of the receptors is a woman aged 35 to 49 with acute COVID-19. Each CDR3 is given with its conserved first and last residue. A D gene is named only where the DNA matches it firmly. Expanded clones get a size class; other rows say once, few or many, or leave the size out.

>16|TRBV28|.|.|TRBJ1-3
CASSLLGQNSGNTIYF
TGTGCCAGCAGTTTATTGGGGCAGAACTCTGGAAACACCATATATTTT
>13|TRBV7-9|.|.|TRBJ1-1
CASSLGQETEAFF
TGTGCCAGCAGCTTAGGACAGGAGACTGAAGCTTTCTTT
>14|TRBV28|.|.|TRBJ2-3
CASSHRVYTDTQYF
TGTGCCAGCAGCCACAGGGTTTACACAGATACGCAGTATTTT
>14|TRBV6-5|.|.|TRBJ2-2
CASSYSGGTGELFF
TGTGCCAGCAGTTACTCTGGAGGAACCGGGGAGCTGTTTTTT
>17|TRBV3-1/TRBV3-2|TRBD1|.|TRBJ2-2
CASSQPRVGGNTGELFF
TGTGCCAGCAGCCAACCTCGGGTAGGGGGCAACACCGGGGAGCTGTTTTTT
>16|TRBV5-4|.|once|TRBJ1-4
CASSVGSSGANEKLFF
TGTGCCAGCAGCGTAGGGTCCTCGGGAGCTAATGAAAAACTGTTTTTT
>17|TRBV25-1|TRBD1|.|TRBJ1-6
CASSELRTGSYNSPLHF
TGTGCCAGCAGTGAATTGAGGACAGGGTCTTATAATTCACCCCTCCACTTT
>16|TRBV5-5|.|.|TRBJ1-1
CASSLRAGEGYTEAFF
TGTGCCAGCAGCTTGAGGGCAGGGGAGGGGTACACTGAAGCTTTCTTT
>15|TRBV4-3|.|.|TRBJ1-2
CASSQDQALNYGYTF
TGCGCCAGCAGCCAAGATCAGGCGCTGAACTATGGCTACACCTTC
>14|TRBV12-5|.|.|TRBJ1-3
CASGLSGAGNTIYF
TGTGCTAGTGGTTTATCAGGTGCTGGAAACACCATATATTTT
>15|TRBV10-2|TRBD1|.|TRBJ2-1
CATSGKLTGGNEQFF
TGCGCCACCTCGGGAAAACTCACAGGGGGCAATGAGCAGTTCTTC